This T cell receptor (beta chain) was sequenced during a study of blood T cells in healthy people across ages. Germline V lookup: CDR1 ENHRY, CDR2 SYGVKD. The V gene lost 4 bases and the J gene lost 0 bases, with 10 bases spanning the gap. The CDR3 extends over 14 amino acids. This clonotype has only a few counts. A second about 7 to 11 cycle PCR used barcoded and J-beta primers. Tags on each cDNA molecule came from a template-switch adaptor with 12 random nucleotides. MiXCR, applied by TCRdb to the 5' RACE reads, yields one record per CDR3 protein. There are 850,000 to 1,100,000 distinct CDR3 sequences in the sample; roughly two fifths occur only once, and about 12% lies in the top ten.

The sequence came from a young man in good health. The chain employs TRBV10-3 and TRBJ2-7; D gene unclear. The sample consisted of blood. The CDR3: CAISAPTLSYEQYF. Written as DNA, the CDR3 is TGTGCCATCAGTGCCCCGACACTCTCCTACGAGCAGTACTTC.